This T cell receptor beta chain was documented in a study of CD8+CD57+ T cells in acquired aplastic anemia. About the research overall: An average of roughly 2.9 ug of DNA was obtained from sorted CD4+ and CD8+ cells.

V dropped 4 bases and J dropped 6 bases, with 21 bases sitting between them. The CDR3 has 16 residues. Germline V lookup: CDR1 LGHDT, CDR2 YNNKEL (reference sequence). It was patients with CD8+CD57+ cell expansion by flow cytometry who were chosen for sequencing. CDR3 and TCR beta VDJ profiling relied on a genomic DNA template. TCRdb ran MiXCR on the reads and lists one entry per CDR3 protein. The sample comprises 120,000 or so distinct CDR3 sequences, less than 50% of which are singletons, and about 2.6% rests with the top ten. This clonotype was detected many times. The sample consisted of sorted CD4+, CD8+, or CD8+CD57+ T cells (not recorded which) from PBMCs. This TCR was recovered from a human donor with aplastic anemia. The J gene is TRBJ1-2, the V gene TRBV3-1, with D hard to call. The CDR3 is CASSPKRSAVGHGYTF. CDR3 sequence (DNA): TGTGCCAGCAGCCCCAAGCGGTCCGCTGTGGGTCATGGCTACACCTTC.